This TCR beta chain was identified during a study of cytomegalovirus exposure and HLA in healthy donors. Points from the study as a whole: Roughly 170 TCR beta chains were listed as cytomegalovirus-associated. Accounts indicate the classifier identified cytomegalovirus status with strong specificity and sensitivity.

With 60 Vbeta and 13 Jbeta primers, the PCR was carried out. Clones were sequenced by immunoSEQ multiplex PCR, and TCRdb holds only the in-frame ones, with some missing. The repertoire consists of 150,000 to 200,000 clones, with roughly 80% occurring once and the leading ten covering around 3.1%. Germline V gene sequence: CDR1 MNHEY, CDR2 SVGAGI. The CDR3 loop spans 15 amino acids. V was clipped by 2 bases and J by 1 base; unmatched bases: 0. This clone was counted a few times. What it binds is not known. The TCR sequence derives from a female donor in good health and CMV-seronegative. The rearrangement links TRBV6-5 to TRBJ1-4; 8 bases agree with TRBD1. The specimen was PBMCs. CDR3 region: CASSYGQGTNEKLFF. CDR3 bases: TGTGCCAGCAGTTACGGACAGGGAACTAATGAAAAACTGTTTTTT.